One sample yielded the 30 T cell receptor beta chains listed below, sequenced in a study of Ad26.COV2.S vaccination and SARS-CoV-2 variants. Sequencing was performed with immunoSEQ multiplex PCR; in TCRdb, only in-frame clones are kept and a portion is missing. The table lists approximately 350,000 clones, about four fifths of them singletons, with around 7% in the top ten. Sample treatment: roughly 19 received Ad26.COV2.S at low or high dose, single or two shots; roughly five received placebo; per-sample allocation not given. Sample collection was performed on day 63 after the first vaccine or placebo injection. The sample consisted of peripheral blood, taken in a trial of Ad26.COV2.S vaccine versus placebo. The receptors were sampled from a person between 18 and 65 years old who received the Ad26.COV2.S COVID-19 vaccine or a placebo.

V and J are TRBV19 and TRBJ2-1; tentative D call: TRBD1 (6 bases). CDR3 length: 14 residues. The ends were cut back, 7 bases at V and 0 bases at J, with 10 bases in the middle. Germline-derived CDR1 and CDR2 are LNHDA and SQIVND (reference sequence). The CDR3 DNA sequence: TGTGCCAGTAACCCAGGGGACTCCTACAATGAGCAGTTCTTC. Amino acids: CASNPGDSYNEQFF.

This sequence joins TRBV29-1 and TRBJ2-1; a weak D match, TRBD2 (5 bases). Germline loops: CDR1 SQVTM, CDR2 ANQGSEA. The V end was cut by 8 bases, the J end by 7 bases, with 12 bases between. This CDR3 comprises 11 residues. The CDR3 reads CSLVRGNEQFF. The CDR3 coding sequence is TGCAGCCTCGTCCGGGGTAATGAGCAGTTCTTC.

The chain couples TRBV5-6 to TRBJ2-7; 7 nucleotides match TRBD2. The CDR3 runs to 13 residues. From germline, CDR1 is SGHDT and CDR2 YYEEEE. V dropped 4 bases and J dropped 2; count of bases not matched to a gene: 3. CDR3 coding DNA: TGTGCCAGCAGCCCGGCGGGGGCCTACGAGCAGTACTTC. This gives the protein CASSPAGAYEQYF.

The chain is built from TRBV2 and TRBJ1-1; D gene uncertain. Germline assignment: CDR1 SNHLY and CDR2 FYNNEI. Trimming took 6 bases from V and 8 from J, leaving 13 bases between them. This CDR3 has 12 amino acids. Written as DNA, the CDR3 is TGTGCCAGCAGGAGGCCGATAGGCGAAGCTTTCTTT. This codes for CASRRPIGEAFF.

This chain links TRBV27 with TRBJ1-4; 9 bases are shared with TRBD1. The V and J ends lost 5 bases and 10 bases, in that order; junction bases with no gene match: 8. CDR1 and CDR2 (germline): MNHEY, SMNVEV (reference sequence). The CDR3 consists of 14 residues. CDR3: CASSVRQGVGKLFF. CDR3 DNA sequence: TGTGCCAGCAGTGTACGACAGGGGGTCGGAAAACTGTTTTTT.

The gene calls are TRBV6-5 and TRBJ2-7, with TRBD1 identical over 10 bases. Germline V gene data show CDR1 as MNHEY and CDR2 as SVGAGI. The CDR3 length is 15 residues. V dropped 2 bases and J dropped 6; count of bases not matched to a gene: 7. CDR3 sequence: CASSYRAGTGVEQYF. CDR3 sequence (DNA): TGTGCCAGCAGTTACCGGGCCGGGACAGGGGTCGAGCAGTACTTC.

The genes are TRBV30 and TRBJ2-1; D gene ambiguous. The V gene lost 4 bases and the J gene lost 5 bases, with 15 bases spanning the gap. The CDR3 consists of 14 residues. Per germline, CDR1 GTSNPN and CDR2 SVGIG (reference sequence). The CDR3 coding sequence is TGTGCCTGGACCCCCGAGGACGGAAACAATGAGCAGTTCTTC. Encoded protein: CAWTPEDGNNEQFF.

The genes are TRBV18 and TRBJ2-1, with D unresolved. V was pared by 2 bases and J by 7 bases, with 15 bases between. The germline V gene has CDR1 KGHSH and CDR2 LQKENI. The CDR3 loop spans 15 amino acids. CDR3 in DNA: TGTGCCAGCTCACCAAAGTTGTCGGACCGGAATGAGCAGTTCTTC. This encodes CASSPKLSDRNEQFF. The entire variable domain, with the rest obtained from reference TRBV18 and TRBJ2-1, is as follows: NAGVMQNPRHLVRRRGQEARLRCSPMKGHSHVYWYRQLPEEGLKFMVYLQKENIIDESGMPKERFSAEFPKEGPSILRIQQVVRGDSAAYFCASSPKLSDRNEQFFGPGTRLTVL.

The chain uses TRBV6-2 or TRBV6-3 and TRBJ2-7; D gene ambiguous. Trimming cost V 2 bases and J 1 base, with 6 bases left between them. The germline CDR1 and CDR2 sequences are MNHEY and SVGEGT. The CDR3 is made up of 13 amino acids. The CDR3 protein is CASSYLQSYEQYF. In DNA, the CDR3 is TGTGCCAGCAGTTACCTACAGTCCTACGAGCAGTACTTC.

The chain carries TRBV19 and TRBJ2-4; TRBD1 matches at 12 bases. Germline assignment: CDR1 LNHDA and CDR2 SQIVND (reference sequence). The J segment lost 2 bases and the V segment lost 5 bases, leaving 13 bases of the junction unmatched. The CDR3 is 19 residues long. CDR3: CASSVPGQGAGFTKNIQYF. Written as DNA, the CDR3 is TGTGCCAGTAGTGTACCGGGACAGGGGGCAGGTTTTACCAAAAACATTCAGTACTTC.

The gene calls are TRBV27 and TRBJ1-1; D not resolved. Germline V gene lookup returns CDR1 MNHEY and CDR2 SMNVEV (reference sequence). The CDR3 extends over 13 amino acids. V was trimmed by 2 bases and J by 1 base, leaving 5 bases between them. CDR3 DNA sequence: TGTGCCAGCAGTTTAACTCAGAACACTGAAGCTTTCTTT. Protein: CASSLTQNTEAFF.

This sequence joins TRBV6-5 and TRBJ1-1; D is unclear. The CDR3 is made up of 13 amino acids. Per germline, CDR1 MNHEY and CDR2 SVGAGI. Trimming stripped 7 bases from V and 10 bases from J, with 19 bases between. The CDR3 sequence: CASTQPGSDGAFF. In DNA, the CDR3 is TGTGCCAGCACCCAGCCGGGCTCGGACGGAGCTTTCTTT.

The rearrangement joins TRBV7-9 to TRBJ2-2, with 7 bases fitting TRBD1. CDR1 SEHNR and CDR2 FQNEAQ come from the germline V gene (reference sequence). V gave up 4 bases and J gave up 1 base; unmatched junction bases: 3. This CDR3 is built from 15 residues. The CDR3 spells CASSSNRGNTGELFF. DNA of the CDR3: TGTGCCAGCAGCTCAAACAGGGGGAACACCGGGGAGCTGTTTTTT.

The chain couples TRBV29-1 to TRBJ2-5; D possibly corresponds to TRBD1 (6 bases). Germline V gene data show CDR1 as SQVTM and CDR2 as ANQGSEA. Trimming cost V 5 bases and J 5 bases, with 9 bases left between them. The CDR3 has 11 residues. The CDR3 DNA reads TGCAGCGTTACTAGGGGGGAGACCCAGTACTTC. Translating gives CSVTRGETQYF.

The rearrangement uses TRBV18 and TRBJ1-2; D is possibly TRBD1 (5 bases). V was cut by 7 bases and J by 4 bases, with 19 bases left in between. The CDR3 extends over 15 amino acids. From germline, CDR1 is KGHSH and CDR2 LQKENI. The CDR3 loop reads CASFSLQGRGYGYTF. As DNA, the CDR3 is TGTGCCAGCTTTAGCCTCCAGGGAAGGGGCTATGGCTACACCTTC.

The V call is TRBV5-1, the J call TRBJ2-2; D remains unclear. V was shortened by 0 bases and J by 7 bases, with 4 bases between the two germline ends. The length of the CDR3 is 12 residues. Germline V gives CDR1 SGHRS, CDR2 YFSETQ. For the CDR3, the DNA is TGCGCCAGCAGCTTGGGCTTCGGGGAGCTGTTTTTT. Translating it yields CASSLGFGELFF.

The chain combines TRBV5-1 with TRBJ2-7; tentative D call: TRBD1 (5 bases). CDR3 length: 13 residues. Trimming cost V 9 bases and J 5 bases, with 18 bases left between them. Germline V CDR1 and CDR2: SGHRS, YFSETQ. The chain's CDR3 is CATRQGSVDEQYF. In nucleotides, the CDR3 is TGCGCCACCCGTCAGGGTTCCGTCGACGAGCAGTACTTC.

The chain couples TRBV11-3 to TRBJ1-2; D ambiguous. Germline-derived CDR1 and CDR2 are SGHNT and YENEEA. Between the trimmed V and J ends, which lost 1 base and 5 bases, there was a span of 8 bases. CDR3 size: 13 residues. CDR3 sequence: CASSLASGYGYTF. The CDR3 coding sequence is TGTGCCAGCAGCTTAGCATCGGGGTATGGCTACACCTTC.

The chain links TRBV18 to TRBJ1-1; 8 bases fit TRBD1. CDR1 is KGHSH and CDR2 is LQKENI in the germline V gene. The trim removed 0 bases at V and 0 bases at J, leaving 3 bases unmatched. CDR3 length: 16 residues. In DNA form, the CDR3 reads TGTGCCAGCTCACCACCGCGACAGGGGATGAACACTGAAGCTTTCTTT. This encodes CASSPPRQGMNTEAFF. Drawing the rest from reference TRBV18 and TRBJ1-1, the complete variable domain is NAGVMQNPRHLVRRRGQEARLRCSPMKGHSHVYWYRQLPEEGLKFMVYLQKENIIDESGMPKERFSAEFPKEGPSILRIQQVVRGDSAAYFCASSPPRQGMNTEAFFGQGTRLTVV.

The chain carries TRBV6-5 and TRBJ2-7; D is uncertain. The V gene's germline CDR1 is MNHEY and CDR2 SVGAGI. The V gene lost 6 bases and the J gene lost 3 bases, with 12 bases spanning the gap. This CDR3 is built from 13 residues. The CDR3 DNA is TGTGCCAGCAGGGACGTTTCCCTCTACGAGCAGTACTTC. Amino acids: CASRDVSLYEQYF.

This chain joins TRBV7-9 and TRBJ1-1, with no clear D. Trimming pared 2 bases from V and 3 bases from J, leaving 10 bases between. There are 14 residues in the CDR3. CDR1 is SEHNR and CDR2 is FQNEAQ in the germline V gene (reference sequence). In DNA form, the CDR3 reads TGTGCCAGCAGCTTATCGGGTGGGCACACTGAAGCTTTCTTT. It yields the protein CASSLSGGHTEAFF.

The chain recombines TRBV6-2 or TRBV6-3 with TRBJ2-7, with no clear D. Germline values: CDR1 MNHEY, CDR2 SVGEGT. Trimming took off 2 bases at V and 0 bases at J, with 11 bases between the two ends. There are 15 residues in the CDR3. CDR3 sequence: CASSYAVSVSYEQYF. CDR3 DNA: TGTGCCAGCAGTTACGCCGTCAGCGTCTCCTACGAGCAGTACTTC.

The chain joins TRBV5-4 to TRBJ2-5; 7 bases are a match to TRBD1. Germline lookup yields CDR1 SGHNT and CDR2 YYREEE (reference sequence). This CDR3 contains 13 residues. The ends lost 4 bases at V and 5 bases at J; junction bases unmatched: 5. The CDR3 region has the DNA TGTGCCAGCAGCCTGGGACAGATTGAGACCCAGTACTTC. Encoded protein: CASSLGQIETQYF.

The rearrangement links TRBV12-3 or TRBV12-4 to TRBJ1-1; D gene ambiguous. V was clipped by 3 bases and J by 11 bases, with 13 bases between them. CDR3 length: 12 amino acids. CDR3 amino acids: CASSFGNPWAFF. As DNA, the CDR3 is TGTGCCAGCAGTTTTGGGAACCCTTGGGCTTTCTTT.

The chain is built from TRBV7-6 and TRBJ2-5; D not certain. V was trimmed by 4 bases and J by 0 bases, leaving 6 bases between them. The CDR3 has 13 amino acids. CDR1 and CDR2 (germline): SGHVS, FNYEAQ. The CDR3 sequence: CASSSLYQETQYF. For the CDR3, the DNA is TGTGCCAGCAGCTCCTTGTACCAAGAGACCCAGTACTTC.

This clone was seen only a few times. This sequence joins TRBV5-4 and TRBJ2-5, with D perhaps TRBD2 (5 bases). Germline V lookup: CDR1 SGHNT, CDR2 YYREEE (reference sequence). V was cut by 5 bases and J by 4 bases, with 12 bases left in between. This CDR3 is built from 13 residues. The CDR3, as DNA: TGTGCCAGCAGTCGACCTGAGGGAGAGACCCAGTACTTC. Amino acids: CASSRPEGETQYF.

The chain links TRBV2 to TRBJ1-1, with D hard to call. The CDR3 extends over 14 amino acids. The germline gives CDR1 SNHLY, CDR2 FYNNEI. Trimming took 4 bases from V and 1 from J, leaving 10 bases between them. The CDR3 sequence is CASSVSGQNTEAFF. For the CDR3, the DNA is TGTGCCAGCAGTGTCAGCGGGCAGAACACTGAAGCTTTCTTT.

This clone was counted between two and nine times. This sequence joins TRBV7-9 and TRBJ2-7; 8 nucleotides agree with TRBD2. This CDR3 region has 14 residues. J gave up 6 bases and V 5 bases, and 9 bases lay outside the gene matches. Per germline, CDR1 SEHNR and CDR2 FQNEAQ (reference sequence). The CDR3 protein is CASSPTGRAGEQYF. The CDR3 bases are TGTGCCAGCAGCCCCACCGGGAGGGCGGGCGAGCAGTACTTC.

This rearrangement joins TRBV5-6 to TRBJ1-1, with a tentative D call TRBD1 (6 bases). This CDR3 spans 13 amino acids. V was shortened by 0 bases and J by 9 bases, with 12 bases between the two germline ends. CDR1 is SGHDT, CDR2 YYEEEE, per germline. CDR3 bases: TGTGCCAGCAGCTTGGTCAGGGGAGAAAAAGCTTTCTTT. Translating gives CASSLVRGEKAFF.

This chain uses TRBV4-2 with TRBJ2-3, with D perhaps given as TRBD1 or TRBD2 (6 bases each). CDR1 and CDR2 (germline): LGHNA, YNFKEQ. Trimming shortened V by 0 bases and J by 1 base, and 11 bases separated the two germline ends. The CDR3 runs 16 residues. Here the CDR3 reads CASSQEGGSGTDTQYF. The CDR3, as DNA: TGTGCCAGCAGCCAAGAAGGGGGGTCCGGCACAGATACGCAGTATTTT.